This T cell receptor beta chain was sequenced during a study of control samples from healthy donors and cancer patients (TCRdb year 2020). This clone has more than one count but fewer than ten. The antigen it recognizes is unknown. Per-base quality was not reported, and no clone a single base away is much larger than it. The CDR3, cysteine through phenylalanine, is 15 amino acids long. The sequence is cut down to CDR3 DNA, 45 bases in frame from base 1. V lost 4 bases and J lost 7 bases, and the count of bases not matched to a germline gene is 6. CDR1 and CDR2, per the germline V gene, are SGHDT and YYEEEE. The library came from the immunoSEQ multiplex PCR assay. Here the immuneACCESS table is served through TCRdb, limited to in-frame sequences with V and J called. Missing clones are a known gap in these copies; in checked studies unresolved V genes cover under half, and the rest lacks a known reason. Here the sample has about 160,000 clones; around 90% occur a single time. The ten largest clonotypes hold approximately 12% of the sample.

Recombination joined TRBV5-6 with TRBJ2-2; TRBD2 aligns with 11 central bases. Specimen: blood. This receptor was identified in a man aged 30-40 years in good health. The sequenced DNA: TGTGCCAGCAGCCCGACTAGCGGGATGAGCGGGGAGCTGTTTTTT. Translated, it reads CASSPTSGMSGELFF.